Sequencing of this T cell receptor beta chain was carried out in a study of cytomegalovirus exposure and HLA in healthy donors. Amplification used 60 Vbeta primers and 13 Jbeta primers. Using immunoSEQ multiplex PCR, the repertoire was profiled, and TCRdb retains in-frame clones only, with some absent. In the table there are about 75,000 clones, around 80% of which are singletons. The germline V gene has CDR1 MNHNS and CDR2 SASEGT. V lost 4 bases and J lost 1, with 13 bases in between. The CDR3 sequence is 15 residues long. The sample was PBMCs. The source is a man between 65 and 80 years old in good health and CMV-seropositive. The chain recombines TRBV6-1 with TRBJ1-1; D possibly corresponds to TRBD1 (6 bases). The CDR3 bases are TGTGCCAGCAGTGGGGGACACCGACAGAACACTGAAGCTTTCTTT. It yields the protein CASSGGHRQNTEAFF.